This entry concerns a single TCR beta chain. Its binding antigen is unknown. Per-base quality was not reported, and no clone a single base away is much larger than it. Libraries came from the immunoSEQ multiplex PCR assay. Some 9.9 x 10^4 TCR templates per sample were assayed by the deep sequencing platform. Genomic DNA extracted from sorted T cells was used for TCRbeta CDR3 sequencing. Turning to the authors' computational methods: The R programming language was used for the clonal analysis of the TCRbeta CDR3 data. Unstimulated samples were compared with post-reaction CFSE-low samples to define alloreactive CD4+ and CD8+ clones. Regulatory or non-regulatory origin was assigned to alloreactive CD4+ clones by matching of sequences to sorted unstimulated Treg and non-Treg repertoires. The table comes from immuneACCESS by way of TCRdb, which keeps in-frame sequences with V and J called. Part of the clones is missing from these tables; in studies checked, under half for an unresolved V gene and the rest for unknown reasons. From that table come the V and J calls and clone size; the DNA was used to work out D and trimming. In all, the sample holds 100,000 to 120,000 clones, and more than 85% of those were seen once. 0.32% of the sample is taken by the ten largest.

This sample is drawn from a study of siplizumab effects on memory and regulatory T cells (dated by TCRdb to the late 2010s). For context, the study as a whole: The study examined how the anti-CD2 antibody siplizumab affects alloreactive T-cell subsets in allogeneic mixed lymphocyte reactions built from human PBMCs. What the work shows at the level of the full study, not this receptor alone: For roughly 75-95% of proliferating CD4+ or CD8+ clones, no naive or memory phenotype could be assigned. Of the alloreactive CD4+ clones that could be mapped, the Treg-derived share averaged about 63% with siplizumab compared with approximately 30% in control reactions. Unstimulated naive T cells appeared more diverse than memory T cells, and naive cells seemed to contribute substantially to the alloresponse. The cumulative frequency of alloreactive sequences that could be traced back to unstimulated CD4+ memory T cells was significantly reduced by siplizumab. Sequences below about 10^-5 frequency were poorly captured, so only a minor fraction of alloreactive clones could be mapped to unstimulated subsets. Whether proliferating Tregs from siplizumab cultures were suppressive was not functionally confirmed.

Sorted unstimulated T cells and proliferating T cells recovered from mixed lymphocyte reactions underwent TCRbeta CDR3 sequencing. Fresh whole blood from approximately 11 HLA-typed healthy donors served as the source for isolating PBMCs. Based on the germline V gene (reference sequence), the CDR1 and CDR2 sequences are MNHEY and SMNVEV. V is cut back by 0 bases and J by 6 bases, with 4 bases in the junction unmatched. Taken from cysteine to phenylalanine, the CDR3 has 15 residues. This entry keeps only the CDR3 DNA: 45 bases, framed from base 1. The sequence was obtained from a human donor in good health. The chain employs TRBV27 and TRBJ1-5, with 8 middle bases fitting TRBD1. What was sequenced was CD4+ T cells sorted from blood. The DNA sequence is TGTGCCAGCAGTTTATCCTACAGGGGGACTCAGCCCCAGCATTTT. Translated, it reads CASSLSYRGTQPQHF.